A single sample is the source of the 29 T cell receptor beta chains below, sequenced in a study of regulatory T cells in long-lasting Graves disease. Both iRepertoire HTBI primers and Arm-PCR of CDR3 regions were used to build the TCR beta libraries. Using its own MiXCR run on the multiplex PCR reads, TCRdb lists one record per CDR3 protein. The sample contains about 500,000 distinct CDR3 sequences, approximately 12% of which appear only once. As to time point: newly diagnosed GD, antithyroid drugs for less than 3 months. PBMC-extracted RNA yielded the TCR library. The same sample was also studied in work on T cells in Graves' hyperthyroidism and ophthalmopathy.

Source: peripheral blood mononuclear cells (PBMCs), taken at new diagnosis, from a patient treated with antithyroid drugs. The source of these receptors is a woman in her twenties or thirties with Graves disease.

At least ten counts were recorded for this clonotype. Here the CDR3 reads CASSTNTGVWEETQYF. In DNA, the CDR3 is TGTGCCAGCTCGACCAACACAGGGGTATGGGAAGAGACCCAGTACTTC. The V and J genes are TRBV14 and TRBJ2-5; 7 positions match TRBD1. Looked up from germline, CDR1 is SGHDN and CDR2 is FVKESK. This CDR3 region has 16 residues. V shed 8 bases, J shed 3 bases, and the junction held 15 bases outside the gene matches.

This clonotype was counted ten times or more. J is TRBJ2-7 and V is TRBV12-3 or TRBV12-4, with TRBD2 as a possible D gene (6 bases). This CDR3 has 14 amino acids. V lost 6 bases and J 6 bases, leaving 18 bases between the germline ends. CDR3 residues: CASSSRGGKSEQYF. The DNA of the CDR3 is TGTGCCAGCAGCTCCCGCGGCGGGAAAAGCGAGCAGTACTTC.

This clonotype was observed at least ten times. This CDR3 is CASSYPGTDTQYF. The CDR3 DNA reads TGTGCCAGCAGTTACCCTGGCACAGATACGCAGTATTTT. The chain is built from TRBV6-5 and TRBJ2-3, with D unclear. This CDR3 comprises 13 residues. Trimming cost V 2 bases and J 1 base, with 4 bases left between them. Germline V gene lookup returns CDR1 MNHEY and CDR2 SVGAGI.

This clonotype was detected many times. V and J are TRBV19 and TRBJ2-1, with 7 bases lining up with TRBD2. The CDR3 is 16 amino acids. Losses at the gene ends were 3 bases for V and 4 bases for J; bases not matched to a gene: 9. CDR1 is LNHDA, CDR2 SQIVND, per germline (reference sequence). DNA of the CDR3: TGTGCCAGTAGTATGATCCGCGGGAGCGCTTACAATGAGCAGTTCTTC. Amino acids: CASSMIRGSAYNEQFF.

The chain is built from TRBV6-2 or TRBV6-3 and TRBJ1-2, with D hard to call. The CDR3 has 14 amino acids. CDR1 and CDR2 (germline): MNHEY, SVGEGT. Trimming removed 0 bases from V and 6 bases from J, with 11 bases in between. CDR3 loop: CASSYSKGPDGYTF. In nucleotides, the CDR3 is TGTGCCAGCAGTTACTCGAAAGGGCCCGATGGCTACACCTTC.

The rearrangement joins TRBV9 to TRBJ1-1, with D uncertain. V was shortened by 0 bases and J by 5 bases, with 11 bases between the two germline ends. This CDR3 has 14 residues. Germline V gene lookup returns CDR1 SGDLS and CDR2 YYNGEE. Here the CDR3 reads CASSVATGRTEAFF. DNA of the CDR3: TGTGCCAGCAGCGTAGCTACGGGGAGGACTGAAGCTTTCTTT. Complete variable domain (other parts from reference TRBV9 and TRBJ1-1): DSGVTQTPKHLITATGQRVTLRCSPRSGDLSVYWYQQSLDQGLQFLIQYYNGEERAKGNILERFSAQQFPDLHSELNLSSLELGDSALYFCASSVATGRTEAFFGQGTRLTVV.

The count of this clonotype is one. Just one base apart from a much larger clone, this may be a read error. The rearrangement joins TRBV6-2 or TRBV6-3 to TRBJ1-1; D not certain. In germline, CDR1 is MNHEY, CDR2 SVGEGT. The CDR3 has 13 residues. The DNA for the CDR3 is TGTGCCAGCAGTTTGCGGGTTTTGGCTGAAGCTTCCTTT. Protein sequence: CASSLRVLAEASF.

This clonotype turned up a few times. The chain employs TRBV6-1 and TRBJ2-1, with 8 bases fitting TRBD1. Unmatched junction bases numbered 11, after V lost 6 bases and J lost 7 bases. The germline gives CDR1 MNHNS, CDR2 SASEGT. The CDR3 runs 15 residues. The CDR3 nucleotides are TGTGCCAGCAGCGCTTCTGGACAGGGCATTAATGAGCAGTTCTTC. Residues: CASSASGQGINEQFF.

Of note for this clonotype: Just one base apart from a much larger clone, this may be a read error. The chain has TRBV19 and TRBJ2-1, with 7 bases that match TRBD1. CDR3 length: 17 residues. From germline, CDR1 is LNHDA and CDR2 SQIVND (reference sequence). With V trimmed by 4 bases and J by 1 base, 10 bases remained unmatched. CDR3 in amino acids: CASSRGTVGTSYNEQFF. DNA for the CDR3: TGTGCCAGTAGTAGGGGGACAGTGGGTACATCCTACAATGAGCAGTTCTTC.

This sequence joins TRBV27 and TRBJ2-3, with 11 positions matching TRBD2. The CDR3 runs 16 residues. CDR1 and CDR2 from the germline V gene are MNHEY and SMNVEV (reference sequence). Losses at the gene ends were 8 bases for V and 3 bases for J; bases not matched to a gene: 10. This CDR3 is CASAAISGRATDTQYF. Written as DNA, the CDR3 is TGTGCCAGCGCCGCGATTAGCGGGAGGGCAACAGATACGCAGTATTTT.

This clonotype was seen many times. This chain joins TRBV12-3 or TRBV12-4 and TRBJ2-5; D remains ambiguous. There are 15 residues in the CDR3. Trimming shortened V by 4 bases and J by 4 bases, and 16 bases separated the two germline ends. The CDR3 loop reads CASSSVDPRIETQYF. DNA for the CDR3: TGTGCCAGCAGTTCGGTGGATCCTCGAATAGAGACCCAGTACTTC.

Details on this clonotype: This clone may be a read error of a much larger clone one base away. A read error is likely, as this CDR3 ends without the conserved phenylalanine or tryptophan. The chain joins TRBV18 to TRBJ1-1, with D unresolved. Trimming took 1 base from V and 2 from J, leaving 11 bases between them. Germline V gene sequence: CDR1 KGHSH, CDR2 LQKENI. The CDR3 runs 15 residues. The CDR3 bases are TGTGCCAGCTCACCACAACTCGCTGTTAACACTGAAGCTTTCCTT. Translation: CASSPQLAVNTEAFL.

This rearrangement joins TRBV7-9 to TRBJ2-3; TRBD2 agrees at 15 bases. V gave up 5 bases and J gave up 2 bases; unmatched junction bases: 5. CDR3 size: 17 residues. The germline V gene encodes CDR1 SEHNR and CDR2 FQNEAQ (reference sequence). The CDR3, as DNA: TGTGCCAGCAGCCCGGGACTAGCGGGAGGAGTCACAGATACGCAGTATTTT. This translates into CASSPGLAGGVTDTQYF.

This clonotype has a handful of counts. The chain employs TRBV5-5 and TRBJ1-1; possible D gene TRBD1, 5 bases. Trimming took 2 bases from V and 5 from J, leaving 13 bases between them. The CDR3 loop spans 14 amino acids. Germline V lookup: CDR1 SGHKS, CDR2 YYEKEE (reference sequence). CDR3 loop: CASSFLSGFTEAFF. The CDR3 coding sequence is TGTGCCAGCAGCTTTCTTTCAGGGTTTACTGAAGCTTTCTTT.

In this sample, this clonotype turned up a few times. V usage is TRBV7-6 and J usage is TRBJ2-3; 13 bases line up with TRBD2. The CDR3 length is 16 residues. The junction had 6 bases not matched to a gene; V was cut back by 5 bases and J by 4 bases. The V gene's germline CDR1 is SGHVS and CDR2 FNYEAQ. CDR3 in DNA: TGTGCCAGCAGCCCCGGACTAGCGGGAGCGGCAGATACGCAGTATTTT. It codes for CASSPGLAGAADTQYF.

This clonotype appeared many times. Since a much larger clone is just one base distant, this may be a read error. The rearrangement uses TRBV6-1 and TRBJ2-7; weak D call: TRBD2 (5 bases). The CDR3 loop spans 12 amino acids. Germline V gives CDR1 MNHNS, CDR2 SASEGT. The V end was cut by 5 bases, the J end by 2 bases, with 7 bases between. The CDR3 DNA is TGTGCCAGCAGTAAACTAGCCTACGAGCAGTACTTC. Translation gives CASSKLAYEQYF.

This clonotype was recorded many times. A read error may account for a junction end that differs from germline. The V call is TRBV2, the J call TRBJ2-1; the D gene is possibly TRBD2 (5 bases). From germline, CDR1 is SNHLY and CDR2 FYNNEI. CDR3 length equals 14 residues. The CDR3, as DNA: TGTGCCAGCAGTGAAGAGTCTGGCGGGCTTTCACCTCTCTTC. Protein sequence: CASSEESGGLSPLF.

At least ten counts were recorded for this clonotype. This chain joins TRBV10-3 and TRBJ2-1, with 9 bases identical to TRBD2. The trim removed 0 bases at V and 6 bases at J, leaving 0 bases unmatched. Germline CDR1 is ENHRY and CDR2 is SYGVKD. The CDR3 has 14 residues. CDR3 in DNA: TGTGCCATCAGTGAGTCTAGCGGGGGCAATGAGCAGTTCTTC. This sequence encodes CAISESSGGNEQFF.

This clonotype was seen at least ten times. The V and J genes are TRBV5-1 and TRBJ2-7, with 8 bases aligning to TRBD1. This CDR3 has 14 amino acids. The germline V gene has CDR1 SGHRS and CDR2 YFSETQ. Unmatched junction bases numbered 7, after V lost 4 bases and J lost 4 bases. The CDR3 DNA follows: TGCGCCAGCAGCGGACAGGGCCCCTCATACGAGCAGTACTTC. Residues: CASSGQGPSYEQYF.

This clonotype has ten or more counts. The rearrangement uses TRBV27 and TRBJ2-1; D is unclear. From germline, CDR1 is MNHEY and CDR2 SMNVEV (reference sequence). V was trimmed by 1 base and J by 7 bases, leaving 11 bases between them. This CDR3 contains 14 residues. CDR3 coding DNA: TGTGCCAGCAGTTTATGGGTCGGTGGGAATGAGCAGTTCTTC. Its protein product is CASSLWVGGNEQFF.

This clonotype was counted ten times or more. J is TRBJ1-2 and V is TRBV29-1; D gene ambiguous. The CDR3 has 10 residues. The germline gives CDR1 SQVTM, CDR2 ANQGSEA. The V end was cut by 7 bases, the J end by 4 bases, with 7 bases between. The CDR3 DNA reads as TGCAGCGCCAACACCTATGGCTACACCTTC. Translating gives CSANTYGYTF.

This clonotype was seen at least ten times. This rearrangement joins TRBV19 to TRBJ1-3; unclear D gene. V dropped 6 bases and J dropped 8 bases, with 17 bases sitting between them. CDR3 length equals 14 residues. CDR1 is LNHDA, CDR2 SQIVND, per germline (reference sequence). CDR3 sequence reads: CASSITGRIYTIYF. The CDR3 DNA sequence: TGTGCCAGTAGCATCACGGGAAGGATTTACACCATATATTTT.

This clonotype has a count of ten or more. This rearrangement joins TRBV6-1 to TRBJ2-7, with a weak D call TRBD2 (5 bases). CDR1 MNHNS and CDR2 SASEGT come from the germline V gene. V was clipped by 2 bases and J by 3 bases, with 14 bases between them. The CDR3 has 15 amino acids. CDR3 amino acids: CASSESHGGHYEQYF. CDR3 bases: TGTGCCAGCAGTGAATCCCACGGAGGCCACTACGAGCAGTACTTC.

This clonotype has a count of ten or more. V gene TRBV6-5 combines with J gene TRBJ2-5; no clear D gene. Deletions cut 4 bases from V and 1 base from J, with 7 bases between. Germline V gene data show CDR1 as MNHEY and CDR2 as SVGAGI. The CDR3 sequence is 13 residues long. The CDR3, as DNA: TGTGCCAGCAGTTTTACAGCCCAAGAGACCCAGTACTTC. It codes for CASSFTAQETQYF.

This clonotype was recorded a few times. The rearrangement joins TRBV19 to TRBJ2-1; the match to TRBD1 covers 7 bases. Germline values: CDR1 LNHDA, CDR2 SQIVND (reference sequence). The V gene end was trimmed by 6 bases and the J gene end by 3 bases; junction bases not matched to a gene: 8. CDR3 length: 15 residues. The CDR3 is CASRRQGTIYNEQFF. The CDR3 DNA follows: TGTGCCAGTAGAAGACAGGGAACCATCTACAATGAGCAGTTCTTC.

This clonotype came up a few times. Possible read error: a much larger clone is one base away. The V call is TRBV2, the J call TRBJ2-7, with TRBD2 matching 7 bases. In germline, CDR1 is SNHLY, CDR2 FYNNEI. The CDR3 loop spans 14 amino acids. Trimming cost V 3 bases and J 9 bases; bases outside gene matches: 11. Here the CDR3 DNA reads TGTGCCAGCAGTGACTCAGCGGGATGGCACGGGCAGTACTTC. It codes for CASSDSAGWHGQYF.

This clonotype was recorded many times. This CDR3 reads CASDRSGTGELFF. CDR3 coding DNA: TGTGCCTCGGACAGATCGGGTACCGGGGAGCTGTTTTTT. V gene TRBV30 combines with J gene TRBJ2-2; maybe TRBD1 (6 bases). V lost 7 bases to trimming and J lost 5 bases, with 14 bases between them. There are 13 residues in the CDR3. Per the germline V gene, CDR1 is GTSNPN and CDR2 is SVGIG (reference sequence).

This clonotype has at least ten counts. The chain recombines TRBV11-1 with TRBJ2-5; 7 bases agree with TRBD2. The CDR3 loop spans 14 amino acids. After removal of 3 bases from V and 0 bases from J, the junction contained 1 base not matched to a gene. Germline assignment: CDR1 SGHAT and CDR2 FQDESV (reference sequence). CDR3 protein: CASSLGGNQETQYF. The CDR3 region has the DNA TGTGCCAGCAGCTTGGGAGGGAACCAAGAGACCCAGTACTTC.

This clonotype was counted ten times or more. The rearrangement uses TRBV7-3 and TRBJ2-1; 10 nucleotides line up with TRBD1. The germline V gene has CDR1 SGHTA and CDR2 FQGTGA. Unmatched junction bases numbered 8, after V lost 5 bases and J lost 4 bases. This CDR3 comprises 16 residues. CDR3 in amino acids: CASSASGTGAYNEQFF. CDR3 coding DNA: TGTGCCAGCAGCGCATCCGGGACAGGGGCTTACAATGAGCAGTTCTTC.